This note documents a single T cell receptor (beta chain) sequence. These data come from a study of patients and donors after allogeneic stem cell transplantation. TCRdb re-called the RT-PCR reads with MiXCR, one entry per CDR3 protein. The data contain 920,000 or so distinct CDR3 sequences, approximately 18% of them singletons. The CDR3 is made up of 19 amino acids. This clonotype was sampled from a human donor who was either an allogeneic HSCT recipient or a stem cell or donor lymphocyte infusion donor (not recorded which). It is not recorded whose cells these are; they may come from a transplant donor. Input material: blood, either unsorted or a sorted T cell fraction (not recorded which). The rearrangement uses TRBV21-1 and TRBJ2-1; TRBD1, as called in the table, went unchecked against the DNA. TRBV21-1 is listed as a pseudogene. CDR3 loop: CASSKALCGRDRDYNEQFF. CDR3 nucleotide sequence: TGTGCCAGCAGCAAAGCGCTTTGTGGACGGGACAGGGATTACAATGAGCAGTTCTTC.